This T cell receptor beta chain was profiled in a study of blood T cell repertoires in COVID-19. Study-wide background: Italy, Spain and the United States were the sources of the convalescent and acute COVID-19 samples.

V dropped 6 bases and J dropped 4 bases, with 18 bases sitting between them. CDR3 length: 15 amino acids. Germline CDR1 MNHEY, CDR2 SVGAGI. The repertoire was sequenced with immunoSEQ multiplex PCR; TCRdb's copy has only in-frame clones and lacks some. Altogether 200,000 to 250,000 clones are present, about 86% being singletons, with the ten largest covering 6.2%. The sequenced sample was peripheral blood. The clonotype comes from a man between 60 and 75 years old with acute or convalescent COVID-19. This chain links TRBV6-5 with TRBJ1-1; a possible D gene is TRBD1 (5 bases). The CDR3 DNA follows: TGTGCCAGCAGCCGCAGGGAGGGGCGATTCACTGAAGCTTTCTTT. This sequence encodes CASSRREGRFTEAFF.